Described below is a single TCR beta chain sequence and its context. Its antigen is not identified. The investigators reverse transcribed all of the isolated RNA, so they sequenced expressed TCRB transcripts. Here immunoSEQ multiplex PCR was the method, and the copy in TCRdb shows in-frame clones only, minus some. The sample carries hundreds of thousands of clones, roughly an eighth recorded once. This sample was taken from a study of beta chain features in type 1 diabetes. The study's findings and limits: The study found moderately but significantly shorter TCRB CDR3s in all four CD4+ subsets of Type 1 diabetes patients.

Germline V gene lookup returns CDR1 SQVTM and CDR2 ANQGSEA. The germline V and J ends were trimmed by 4 bases and 6 bases, with 10 bases remaining between them. This CDR3 contains 12 residues. V gene TRBV29-1 combines with J gene TRBJ1-5, with D unclear. The receptor comes from a man between 18 and 29 years old with type 1 diabetes. Sample: naive CD4+ T cells from blood. The CDR3 DNA sequence: TGCAGCGTTGCGTCAGAAGGTCAGCCCCAGCATTTT. Translating it yields CSVASEGQPQHF.